The 29 T cell receptor beta chains below were found in one sample sequenced in a study of control samples from healthy donors and cancer patients (dated by TCRdb to about 2020). Library generation was performed with the immunoSEQ multiplex PCR assay. In TCRdb, the immuneACCESS table is reduced to in-frame sequences with V and J assigned. These tables do not hold every clone; where another copy was compared, an unresolved V gene accounts for under half, and the others remain unexplained. For this sample there are over 75,000 clones; roughly 89% appear just once. The top ten clonotypes cover about a sixth of the sample. Material for sequencing was blood. Source of these receptors: a man aged 30-40 years in good health.

This clone was detected only once. This chain uses TRBV5-5 with TRBJ1-4, with D possibly matching TRBD1 (6 bases). Trimming stripped 4 bases from V and 0 bases from J, with 13 bases between. CDR3 length equals 16 residues. Germline V CDR1 and CDR2: SGHKS, YYEKEE (reference sequence). As DNA, the CDR3 is TGTGCCAGCAGCCACGGGCGGGACACAACTAATGAAAAACTGTTTTTT. The encoded protein is CASSHGRDTTNEKLFF.

The chain joins TRBV6-5 to TRBJ1-1; D not certain. The CDR3 totals 13 residues. Between the trimmed V and J ends, which lost 8 bases and 1 base, there was a span of 11 bases. Germline CDR1 reads MNHEY; CDR2 reads SVGAGI. In DNA, the CDR3 is TGTGCCAGCCACTGGACGGAGAACACTGAAGCTTTCTTT. The encoded protein is CASHWTENTEAFF.

J is TRBJ2-1 and V is TRBV27, with unresolved D. Germline lookup yields CDR1 MNHEY and CDR2 SMNVEV (reference sequence). V dropped 4 bases and J dropped 8 bases, with 21 bases sitting between them. The CDR3 contains 16 residues. In DNA form, the CDR3 reads TGTGCCAGCAGTTCCGTTCAAGTCTCGGGTCCGGATGAGCAGTTCTTC. Translation: CASSSVQVSGPDEQFF.

The chain is built from TRBV2 and TRBJ2-3; 7 bases fit TRBD1. Germline CDR1 reads SNHLY; CDR2 reads FYNNEI. V shed 3 bases, J shed 2 bases, and the junction held 5 bases outside the gene matches. There are 15 residues in the CDR3. As DNA, the CDR3 is TGTGCCAGCAGTGAGAAGGGGGCTTACACAGATACGCAGTATTTT. The encoded protein is CASSEKGAYTDTQYF.

The V gene is TRBV12-3 or TRBV12-4, the J gene TRBJ1-3; D is unresolved. The V end was cut by 9 bases, the J end by 0 bases, with 9 bases between. The CDR3 runs to 13 residues. CDR3 in DNA: TGTGCCAGTCGGGAAGTCTCTGGAAACACCATATATTTT. Translating gives CASREVSGNTIYF.

The chain uses TRBV29-1 and TRBJ2-1; TRBD2 aligns across 11 bases. The V segment lost 5 bases and the J segment 3 bases; nucleotides outside the gene matches: 18. Looked up from germline, CDR1 is SQVTM and CDR2 is ANQGSEA. The CDR3 totals 19 residues. The CDR3 loop reads CSVPTGLAGRSLYYNEQFF. As DNA, the CDR3 is TGCAGCGTTCCGACCGGACTAGCGGGCCGAAGCCTTTACTACAATGAGCAGTTCTTC.

In its sample, this clone was seen once. The rearrangement joins TRBV14 to TRBJ1-2; maybe TRBD1 (5 bases). CDR1 is SGHDN and CDR2 is FVKESK in the germline V gene. Trimming cost V 1 base and J 1 base, with 7 bases left between them. CDR3 size: 14 residues. In nucleotides, the CDR3 is TGTGCCAGCAGCCAAGGACAGCGTAACTATGGCTACACCTTC. It codes for CASSQGQRNYGYTF.

Here the CDR3 DNA reads TGCGCCAGCAGCCAAGTGCCGGGACAGGGGGCGGAGGCCCAGCATTTT. Its translation is CASSQVPGQGAEAQHF. The chain employs TRBV4-1 and TRBJ1-5, with 12 bases fitting TRBD1. Germline loops: CDR1 MGHRA, CDR2 YSYEKL. The length of the CDR3 is 16 residues. With 1 base clipped from V and 11 bases from J, the junction kept 9 bases outside the gene matches.

The chain is built from TRBV5-4 and TRBJ1-2; D is perhaps TRBD1 (6 bases). Germline loops: CDR1 SGHNT, CDR2 YYREEE (reference sequence). CDR3 length: 14 amino acids. V was shortened by 6 bases and J by 8 bases, with 20 bases between the two germline ends. The CDR3 protein is CASKRGSSTTGYTF. CDR3 bases: TGTGCCAGCAAAAGGGGGAGCAGTACTACCGGCTACACCTTC.

CDR3 nucleotides: TGTGCCAGCAGCCAAGGCATTGGCGGGAGCACTGAAGCTTTCTTT. Translation: CASSQGIGGSTEAFF. V usage is TRBV14 and J usage is TRBJ1-1; no reliable D call. The germline CDR1 and CDR2 sequences are SGHDN and FVKESK. V was pared by 1 base and J by 4 bases, with 13 bases between. The CDR3 runs to 15 residues.

The V call is TRBV18, the J call TRBJ2-1; 9 bases align to TRBD2. Looked up from germline, CDR1 is KGHSH and CDR2 is LQKENI. Trimming cost V 3 bases and J 4 bases; bases outside gene matches: 4. CDR3 length equals 15 residues. CDR3 DNA sequence: TGTGCCAGCTCACCGAGCGGGGGGAGTTACAATGAGCAGTTCTTC. The encoded protein is CASSPSGGSYNEQFF.

The CDR3 loop reads CASSQDAGNTEAFF. The CDR3 DNA sequence: TGCGCCAGCAGCCAAGACGCGGGAAACACTGAAGCTTTCTTT. The rearrangement uses TRBV4-1 and TRBJ1-1; the D is unclear. From germline, CDR1 is MGHRA and CDR2 YSYEKL. V lost 0 bases and J lost 2, with 7 bases in between. The CDR3 totals 14 residues.

This rearrangement joins TRBV14 to TRBJ2-3; D not resolved. The CDR3 runs to 13 residues. The germline V gene encodes CDR1 SGHDN and CDR2 FVKESK. V was trimmed by 0 bases and J by 5 bases, leaving 6 bases between them. The CDR3 is CASSQDLIDTQYF. The CDR3 DNA follows: TGTGCCAGCAGCCAAGATCTTATAGATACGCAGTATTTT.

The chain uses TRBV6-1 and TRBJ1-1; D gene uncertain. The V gene's germline CDR1 is MNHNS and CDR2 SASEGT. This CDR3 spans 11 amino acids. Trimming removed 3 bases from V and 8 bases from J, with 7 bases in between. CDR3 coding DNA: TGTGCCAGCAGTGACCTGGGGGAAGCTTTCTTT. Protein product: CASSDLGEAFF.

The chain joins TRBV27 to TRBJ1-2; 12 bases map to TRBD1. The length of the CDR3 is 13 residues. V shed 4 bases, J shed 7 bases, and the junction held 1 base outside the gene matches. Germline values: CDR1 MNHEY, CDR2 SMNVEV (reference sequence). The CDR3 nucleotides are TGTGCCAGCAGTTGGGGACAGGGGGCTGGCTACACCTTC. This translates into CASSWGQGAGYTF.

V is TRBV30 and J is TRBJ2-5, with D possibly being TRBD1 (6 bases). CDR3 size: 13 residues. Germline V lookup: CDR1 GTSNPN, CDR2 SVGIG (reference sequence). V was cut by 2 bases and J by 7 bases, with 14 bases left in between. This CDR3 is CAWSTAGEGTQYF. CDR3 DNA sequence: TGTGCCTGGAGTACCGCAGGGGAAGGGACCCAGTACTTC.

The chain carries TRBV12-3 or TRBV12-4 and TRBJ1-5; tentative D call: TRBD1 (6 bases). Trimming took off 7 bases at V and 2 bases at J, with 9 bases between the two ends. The CDR3 extends over 13 amino acids. The CDR3 here is CASTSGGNQPQHF. DNA of the CDR3: TGTGCCAGCACCTCAGGGGGCAATCAGCCCCAGCATTTT.

The V and J genes are TRBV5-6 and TRBJ2-2; 7 nucleotides line up with TRBD2. Trimming removed 5 bases from V and 2 bases from J; junction bases left unmatched: 12. The CDR3 consists of 17 residues. CDR1 SGHDT and CDR2 YYEEEE come from the germline V gene. The CDR3 DNA is TGTGCCAGCAGGAAATGGGGCCAGCGGGGAAACACCGGGGAGCTGTTTTTT. The encoded protein is CASRKWGQRGNTGELFF.

This rearrangement joins TRBV7-9 to TRBJ1-3; maybe TRBD1 (5 bases). V lost 3 bases, J lost 2 bases, and 8 bases lay in between. Germline CDR1 is SEHNR and CDR2 is FQNEAQ (reference sequence). CDR3 size: 14 residues. The CDR3 sequence is CASSFGGAGNTIYF. In DNA, the CDR3 is TGTGCCAGCAGCTTTGGAGGGGCTGGAAACACCATATATTTT.

The chain links TRBV29-1 to TRBJ2-1, with D tentatively TRBD2 (5 bases). CDR3 size: 16 residues. The ends were cut back, 1 base at V and 2 bases at J, with 15 bases in the middle. CDR1 and CDR2 (germline): SQVTM, ANQGSEA. This CDR3 is CSVEVERDRAYNEQFF. CDR3 in DNA: TGCAGCGTTGAAGTCGAACGGGATAGGGCCTACAATGAGCAGTTCTTC.

The chain links TRBV29-1 to TRBJ2-3; 8 bases agree with TRBD2. V dropped 6 bases and J dropped 4; count of bases not matched to a gene: 3. The CDR3 has 12 amino acids. Germline V gene sequence: CDR1 SQVTM, CDR2 ANQGSEA. The CDR3 spells CSVGSGADTQYF. The CDR3 DNA reads as TGCAGCGTAGGTAGCGGGGCAGATACGCAGTATTTT.

The chain links TRBV3-1 (or the pseudogene TRBV3-2) to TRBJ2-7; the match to TRBD2 covers 9 bases. Germline V gene sequence: CDR1 LGHDT, CDR2 YNNKEL (reference sequence). V shed 3 bases and J 11 bases; nucleotides not matched to a gene: 11. The CDR3 spans 14 residues. The CDR3 nucleotides are TGTGCCAGCAGCCAGGTTCCGGCGGGAGGGAAAGAGTACTTC. This translates into CASSQVPAGGKEYF.

The chain links TRBV24-1 to TRBJ1-1; D perhaps matches TRBD1 (5 bases). The CDR3 covers 11 residues. Trimming pared 7 bases from V and 7 bases from J, leaving 9 bases between. CDR1 is KGHDR and CDR2 is SFDVKD in the germline V gene. CDR3 DNA sequence: TGTGCCACCAGCGGGACGGGTGAAGCTTTCTTT. Its translation: CATSGTGEAFF.

The chain uses TRBV10-3 and TRBJ1-1; 8 nucleotides match TRBD1. Trimming cost V 0 bases and J 5 bases; bases outside gene matches: 5. CDR1 and CDR2 (germline): ENHRY, SYGVKD. The CDR3 contains 15 residues. Here the CDR3 reads CAISESTGVGTEAFF. In DNA form, the CDR3 reads TGTGCCATCAGTGAGTCGACAGGGGTCGGAACTGAAGCTTTCTTT.

This chain uses TRBV3-1 (or the pseudogene TRBV3-2) with TRBJ2-7; 9 nucleotides align to TRBD1. V lost 4 bases and J lost 0; bases outside the gene matches: 1. The CDR3 runs 14 residues. Germline CDR1 is LGHDT and CDR2 is YNNKEL (reference sequence). The CDR3 region is CASSPGQGSYEQYF. CDR3 bases: TGTGCCAGCAGCCCGGGACAGGGCTCCTACGAGCAGTACTTC.

The V and J genes are TRBV6-5 and TRBJ2-7; D is undetermined. Trimming stripped 4 bases from V and 7 bases from J, with 20 bases between. In germline, CDR1 is MNHEY, CDR2 SVGAGI. This CDR3 contains 15 residues. For the CDR3, the DNA is TGTGCCAGCAGTTCGGTCGCGCTCGGGCGTGGAGAGCAGTACTTC. Encoded protein: CASSSVALGRGEQYF.

This chain links TRBV10-3 with TRBJ1-2; perhaps TRBD1 as D (5 bases). V was shortened by 0 bases and J by 8 bases, with 13 bases between the two germline ends. CDR1 ENHRY and CDR2 SYGVKD come from the germline V gene. This CDR3 has 14 amino acids. The CDR3 region is CAISESGAGGGYTF. CDR3 bases: TGTGCCATCAGTGAGTCAGGGGCCGGTGGGGGCTACACCTTC.

The chain joins TRBV18 to TRBJ2-3, with TRBD2 identical over 9 bases. The CDR3 consists of 18 residues. Trimming cost V 2 bases and J 3 bases; bases outside gene matches: 12. Germline V CDR1 and CDR2: KGHSH, LQKENI. CDR3 in DNA: TGTGCCAGCTCACCAGGCCTAGCGGGACTGCAATATACAGATACGCAGTATTTT. This encodes CASSPGLAGLQYTDTQYF. Looking up the rest from reference TRBV18 and TRBJ2-3 gives the full variable domain: NAGVMQNPRHLVRRRGQEARLRCSPMKGHSHVYWYRQLPEEGLKFMVYLQKENIIDESGMPKERFSAEFPKEGPSILRIQQVVRGDSAAYFCASSPGLAGLQYTDTQYFGPGTRLTVL.

This chain links TRBV5-1 with TRBJ2-3; 10 nucleotides match TRBD1. This CDR3 region has 15 residues. After removal of 3 bases from V and 7 bases from J, the junction contained 8 bases not matched to a gene. Per the germline V gene, CDR1 is SGHRS and CDR2 is YFSETQ. The CDR3 coding sequence is TGCGCCAGCAGCTCGTTGACAGGGGGCACGAATACGCAGTATTTT. Protein: CASSSLTGGTNTQYF.